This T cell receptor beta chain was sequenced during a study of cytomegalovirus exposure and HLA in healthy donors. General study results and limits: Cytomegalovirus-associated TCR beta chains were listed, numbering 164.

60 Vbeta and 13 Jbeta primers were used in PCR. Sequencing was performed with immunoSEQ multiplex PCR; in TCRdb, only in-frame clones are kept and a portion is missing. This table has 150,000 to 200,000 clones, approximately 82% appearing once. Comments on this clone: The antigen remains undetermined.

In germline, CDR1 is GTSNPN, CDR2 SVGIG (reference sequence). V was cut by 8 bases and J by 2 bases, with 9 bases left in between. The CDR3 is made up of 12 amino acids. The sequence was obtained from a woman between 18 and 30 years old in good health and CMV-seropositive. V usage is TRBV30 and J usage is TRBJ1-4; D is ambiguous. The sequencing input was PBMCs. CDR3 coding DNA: TGTGCCCAAGACACCACTAATGAAAAACTGTTTTTT. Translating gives CAQDTTNEKLFF.